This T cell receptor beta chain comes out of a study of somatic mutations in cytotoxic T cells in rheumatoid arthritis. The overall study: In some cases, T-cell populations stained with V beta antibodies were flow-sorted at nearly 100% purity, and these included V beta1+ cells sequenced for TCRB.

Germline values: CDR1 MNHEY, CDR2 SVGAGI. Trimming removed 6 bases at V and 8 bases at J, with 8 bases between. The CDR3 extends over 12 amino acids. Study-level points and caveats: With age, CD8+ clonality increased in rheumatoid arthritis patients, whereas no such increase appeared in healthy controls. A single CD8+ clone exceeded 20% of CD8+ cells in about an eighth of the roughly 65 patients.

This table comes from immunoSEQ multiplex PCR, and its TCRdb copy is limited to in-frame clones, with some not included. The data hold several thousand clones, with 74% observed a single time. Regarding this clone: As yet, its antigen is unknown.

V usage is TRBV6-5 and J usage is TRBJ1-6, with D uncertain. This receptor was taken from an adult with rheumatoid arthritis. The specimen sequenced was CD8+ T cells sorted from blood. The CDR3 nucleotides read TGTGCCAGCAGCCAGTTCGATTCACCCCTCCACTTT. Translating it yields CASSQFDSPLHF.